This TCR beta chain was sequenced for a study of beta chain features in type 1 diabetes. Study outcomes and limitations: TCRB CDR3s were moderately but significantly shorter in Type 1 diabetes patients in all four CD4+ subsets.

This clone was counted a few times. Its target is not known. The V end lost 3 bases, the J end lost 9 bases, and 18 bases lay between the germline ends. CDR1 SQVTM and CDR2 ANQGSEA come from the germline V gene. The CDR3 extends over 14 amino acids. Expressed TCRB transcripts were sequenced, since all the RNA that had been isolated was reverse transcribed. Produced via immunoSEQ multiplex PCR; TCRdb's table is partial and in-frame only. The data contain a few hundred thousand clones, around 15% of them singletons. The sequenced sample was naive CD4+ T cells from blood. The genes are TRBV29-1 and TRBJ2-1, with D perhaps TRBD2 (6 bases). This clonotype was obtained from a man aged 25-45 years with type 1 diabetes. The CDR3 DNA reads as TGCAGCGTTGATTTCAGACTAGTTCAGGGTGAGCAGTTCTTC. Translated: CSVDFRLVQGEQFF.